The sequence of this T cell receptor beta chain was determined in a study of CD8+ T cells in alopecia areata. Study-wide context: Tofacitinib administration persisted for 6 to 18 months, succeeded by 6 months off drug.

The authors extracted RNA and reverse transcribed it into cDNA as the sequencing template. TCRdb's table, derived via immunoSEQ multiplex PCR, lists solely in-frame clones and lacks some. Here the sample spans about 99,000 clones, approximately 90% being singletons. Documented treatment: oral pan-JAK inhibitor, 5-10 mg twice daily. As part of sample collection, lesional scalp punch biopsies and peripheral blood were taken from alopecia areata patients. The germline CDR1 and CDR2 sequences are SEHNR and FQNEAQ (reference sequence). The CDR3 length is 17 residues. Trimming at V came to 0 bases and at J to 5 bases, leaving 9 bases not matched to a gene.

The TCR sequence derives from a human donor with alopecia areata. The rearrangement uses TRBV7-9 and TRBJ2-1; 8 bases agree with TRBD1. Specimen: CD8+ T cells sorted from blood, collected at approximately week 31, from a patient treated with tofacitinib. CDR3 residues: CASSLAFQGAQNNEQFF. The CDR3 DNA is TGTGCCAGCAGCTTAGCTTTTCAGGGGGCGCAAAACAATGAGCAGTTCTTC.